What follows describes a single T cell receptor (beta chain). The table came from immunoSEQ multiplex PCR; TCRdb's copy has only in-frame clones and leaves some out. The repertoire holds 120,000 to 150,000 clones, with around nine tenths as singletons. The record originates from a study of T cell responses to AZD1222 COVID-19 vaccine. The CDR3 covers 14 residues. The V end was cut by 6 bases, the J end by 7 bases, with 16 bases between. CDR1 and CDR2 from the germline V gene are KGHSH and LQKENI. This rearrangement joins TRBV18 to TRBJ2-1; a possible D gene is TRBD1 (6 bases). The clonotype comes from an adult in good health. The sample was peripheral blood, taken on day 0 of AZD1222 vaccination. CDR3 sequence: CASSGALTENEQFF. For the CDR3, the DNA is TGTGCCAGCTCGGGGGCCTTAACCGAAAATGAGCAGTTCTTC. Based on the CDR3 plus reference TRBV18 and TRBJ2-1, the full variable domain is NAGVMQNPRHLVRRRGQEARLRCSPMKGHSHVYWYRQLPEEGLKFMVYLQKENIIDESGMPKERFSAEFPKEGPSILRIQQVVRGDSAAYFCASSGALTENEQFFGPGTRLTVL.